A selection of T cell receptor beta chains follows, all from one sample in a study of cytomegalovirus exposure and HLA in healthy donors. The repertoire was sequenced with immunoSEQ multiplex PCR; TCRdb's copy has only in-frame clones and lacks some. The sample has approximately 190,000 clones, around three quarters seen once. The sequenced sample consisted of PBMCs. These receptors originate from a woman aged 25 to 39 in good health and CMV-seropositive. Each CDR3 is given with its conserved first and last residue. The D gene is left open where the match is weak. Size tells how often a clone was seen (once, few, many) or the class of an expanded clone, and some rows leave it out.

D gene: TRBD2
J gene: TRBJ2-1
V gene: TRBV5-1
clone size: NA
CDR3 DNA: TGCGCCAGCAGCTTTACTAGCGGGAGGAATGAGCAGTTCTTC
CDR3 protein: CASSFTSGRNEQFF

D gene: TRBD1
J gene: TRBJ1-2
V gene: TRBV6-6
clone size: NA
CDR3 DNA: TGTGCCAGCAGTAAGACAGGGGGAGGCTACACCTTC
CDR3 protein: CASSKTGGGYTF

D gene: TRBD2
J gene: TRBJ2-2
V gene: TRBV7-2
clone size: NA
CDR3 DNA: TGTGCCAGCAGTCAAGGTCCGGTAGCGGGAGGGTACTCCGGGGAGCTGTTTTTT
CDR3 protein: CASSQGPVAGGYSGELFF

D gene: NA
J gene: TRBJ1-4
V gene: TRBV11-2
clone size: NA
CDR3 DNA: TGTGCCAGCAGCTTGGGGGGGACAAAACTGTTTTTT
CDR3 protein: CASSLGGTKLFF

D gene: TRBD1
J gene: TRBJ1-1
V gene: TRBV15
clone size: NA
CDR3 DNA: TGTGCCACCAGCAGAGATCAGGCAGGGGGGAAAGCTTTCTTT
CDR3 protein: CATSRDQAGGKAFF

D gene: NA
J gene: TRBJ1-1
V gene: TRBV11-2
clone size: NA
CDR3 DNA: TGTGCCAGCAGCTTCAACAGAAATTTGAACACTGAAGCTTTCTTT
CDR3 protein: CASSFNRNLNTEAFF

D gene: NA
J gene: TRBJ2-1
V gene: TRBV14
clone size: NA
CDR3 DNA: TGTGCCAGCAGCCTTGGGACTCTTTACAATGAGCAGTTCTTC
CDR3 protein: CASSLGTLYNEQFF

D gene: NA
J gene: TRBJ2-7
V gene: TRBV4-2
clone size: NA
CDR3 DNA: TGTGCCAGCAGCCAAGATTTGGGAACCGGGACCTACGAGCAGTACTTC
CDR3 protein: CASSQDLGTGTYEQYF

D gene: NA
J gene: TRBJ1-5
V gene: TRBV2
clone size: once
CDR3 DNA: TGTGCCAGCAGTGAAGCGCGTGGAGATAGCAATCAGCCCCAGCATTTT
CDR3 protein: CASSEARGDSNQPQHF

D gene: NA
J gene: TRBJ2-7
V gene: TRBV5-1
clone size: NA
CDR3 DNA: TGCGCCAGCAGCTTCGTGGCGGCCGGGGGCGAGCAGTACTTC
CDR3 protein: CASSFVAAGGEQYF

D gene: TRBD1
J gene: TRBJ1-1
V gene: TRBV11-3
clone size: NA
CDR3 DNA: TGTGCCAGCAGCCCAAACAGGGGGTACGGCACTGAAGCTTTCTTT
CDR3 protein: CASSPNRGYGTEAFF

D gene: TRBD1
J gene: TRBJ2-3
V gene: TRBV6-4
clone size: few
CDR3 DNA: TGTGCCAGCAGTGCCGGGACAGGGGGAGATACGCAGTATTTT
CDR3 protein: CASSAGTGGDTQYF

D gene: NA
J gene: TRBJ2-7
V gene: TRBV5-1
clone size: NA
CDR3 DNA: TGCGCCAGCAGCTTGGTAGGGGAACCTTACGAGCAGTACTTC
CDR3 protein: CASSLVGEPYEQYF

D gene: TRBD1
J gene: TRBJ1-6
V gene: TRBV7-2
clone size: NA
CDR3 DNA: TGTGCCAGCAGCTTAGAGGTGGACAGGCGTGTAATCTATTCACCCCTCCACTTT
CDR3 protein: CASSLEVDRRVIYSPLHF

D gene: TRBD2
J gene: TRBJ2-7
V gene: TRBV5-6
clone size: few
CDR3 DNA: TGTGCCAGCAGCTGGGGACTAGCGGGAGGGGTAAGCGAGCAGTACTTC
CDR3 protein: CASSWGLAGGVSEQYF

D gene: TRBD1
J gene: TRBJ1-5
V gene: TRBV19
clone size: NA
CDR3 DNA: TGTGCCAGTAGTAGAGCAGACAGGGGAGGACAGCCCCAGCATTTT
CDR3 protein: CASSRADRGGQPQHF

D gene: NA
J gene: TRBJ2-7
V gene: TRBV6-5
clone size: NA
CDR3 DNA: TGTGCCAGCAGTTTTGCAGGGCCCTACGAGCAGTACTTC
CDR3 protein: CASSFAGPYEQYF

D gene: TRBD1
J gene: TRBJ2-7
V gene: TRBV18
clone size: NA
CDR3 DNA: TGTGCCAGCTCGCTAAGACAGGGCTACGAGCAGTACTTC
CDR3 protein: CASSLRQGYEQYF

D gene: TRBD1
J gene: TRBJ1-4
V gene: TRBV5-4
clone size: NA
CDR3 DNA: TGTGCCAGCAGCCCGAGAGGGCCCCTCGAGGCCGCACAGGGGGAAAAACTGTTTTTT
CDR3 protein: CASSPRGPLEAAQGEKLFF

D gene: TRBD2
J gene: TRBJ2-1
V gene: TRBV7-2
clone size: few
CDR3 DNA: TGTGCCAGCAGCTTAACGGGGGGTTTTCATGAGCAGTTCTTC
CDR3 protein: CASSLTGGFHEQFF

D gene: NA
J gene: TRBJ1-4
V gene: TRBV5-5
clone size: NA
CDR3 DNA: TGTGCCAGCAGCCTCTCTGCTCAGGGAAGTGGGGAAAAACTGTTTTTT
CDR3 protein: CASSLSAQGSGEKLFF

D gene: TRBD2
J gene: TRBJ2-2
V gene: TRBV28
clone size: few
CDR3 DNA: TGTGCCAGCAGTTTATGGGCCCCTCGCCTAGCGGTCACCGGGGAGCTGTTTTTT
CDR3 protein: CASSLWAPRLAVTGELFF

D gene: TRBD1
J gene: TRBJ1-5
V gene: TRBV18
clone size: NA
CDR3 DNA: TGTGCCAGCTCACCGGACAGGGAGTTTCAGCCCCAGCATTTT
CDR3 protein: CASSPDREFQPQHF

D gene: NA
J gene: TRBJ1-2
V gene: TRBV6-1
clone size: NA
CDR3 DNA: TGTGCCAGCAGCCTACCTGGCTACACCTTC
CDR3 protein: CASSLPGYTF

D gene: NA
J gene: TRBJ2-1
V gene: TRBV7-3
clone size: NA
CDR3 DNA: TGTGCCAGCAGCCGACAGAACAATGAGCAGTTCTTC
CDR3 protein: CASSRQNNEQFF

D gene: TRBD2
J gene: TRBJ2-5
V gene: TRBV2
clone size: NA
CDR3 DNA: TGTGCCAGCAGCTTAACTAGCGGGGTGTCGAGGACCCAGTACTTC
CDR3 protein: CASSLTSGVSRTQYF

D gene: NA
J gene: TRBJ2-2
V gene: TRBV9
clone size: NA
CDR3 DNA: TGTGCCAGCAGCCCCACGAACACCGGGGAGCTGTTTTTT
CDR3 protein: CASSPTNTGELFF

D gene: TRBD1
J gene: TRBJ1-5
V gene: TRBV28
clone size: NA
CDR3 DNA: TGTGCCAGCAGTTATAACAGGGGGCTGAACAATCAGCCCCAGCATTTT
CDR3 protein: CASSYNRGLNNQPQHF

D gene: TRBD1
J gene: TRBJ1-1
V gene: TRBV11-3
clone size: NA
CDR3 DNA: TGTGCCAGCAGAAGGGGACAGGGGGTAGAAGCTTTCTTT
CDR3 protein: CASRRGQGVEAFF

D gene: NA
J gene: TRBJ1-2
V gene: TRBV5-4
clone size: NA
CDR3 DNA: TGTGCCAGCAGCTTACCACGGCAGGCAGGGTATGGCTACACCTTC
CDR3 protein: CASSLPRQAGYGYTF

D gene: NA
J gene: TRBJ2-3
V gene: TRBV30
clone size: NA
CDR3 DNA: TGTGCCTGGAGTGTACAAGCGTTGCAGTATTTT
CDR3 protein: CAWSVQALQYF

D gene: NA
J gene: TRBJ1-1
V gene: TRBV10-3
clone size: once
CDR3 DNA: TGTGCCATCAGTGGGACAGAGCTCGTTGAAGCTTTCTTT
CDR3 protein: CAISGTELVEAFF

D gene: TRBD1
J gene: TRBJ1-2
V gene: TRBV5-1
clone size: NA
CDR3 DNA: TGCGCCAGCAGCCCCAGACAGGGTGACTATGGCTACACCTTC
CDR3 protein: CASSPRQGDYGYTF

D gene: NA
J gene: TRBJ2-1
V gene: TRBV7-2
clone size: NA
CDR3 DNA: TGTGCCAGCAGCCTCTTCGCGAACCCCACCTACAATGAGCAGTTCTTC
CDR3 protein: CASSLFANPTYNEQFF

D gene: TRBD1
J gene: TRBJ2-7
V gene: TRBV30
clone size: few
CDR3 DNA: TGTGCCTGGAGTGCACAGGGGTTGAGCTCCTACGAGCAGTACTTC
CDR3 protein: CAWSAQGLSSYEQYF

D gene: TRBD1
J gene: TRBJ1-3
V gene: TRBV28
clone size: NA
CDR3 DNA: TGTGCCAGCAGTTTGGGAGGACAGGGGAAGTATTTT
CDR3 protein: CASSLGGQGKYF

D gene: NA
J gene: TRBJ1-2
V gene: TRBV30
clone size: NA
CDR3 DNA: TGTGCCTGGGGTGGGGCCTCCTATGGCTACACCTTC
CDR3 protein: CAWGGASYGYTF

D gene: TRBD2
J gene: TRBJ2-2
V gene: TRBV4-1
clone size: NA
CDR3 DNA: TGCGCCAGCAGCCACGGGAGGGCAGGGCGGTTCACCGGGGAGCTGTTTTTT
CDR3 protein: CASSHGRAGRFTGELFF

D gene: TRBD2
J gene: TRBJ2-5
V gene: TRBV11-2
clone size: NA
CDR3 DNA: TGTGCCAGCAGCCTCAGCGGGGGTAGCTCCCAAGAGACCCAGTACTTC
CDR3 protein: CASSLSGGSSQETQYF

D gene: TRBD1
J gene: TRBJ2-1
V gene: TRBV2
clone size: NA
CDR3 DNA: TGTGCCAGCAGTACCAACAGGGGGATGGCGTCGCAGTTCTTC
CDR3 protein: CASSTNRGMASQFF

D gene: TRBD2
J gene: TRBJ2-1
V gene: TRBV7-9
clone size: NA
CDR3 DNA: TGTGCCAGCAGCCCCACTAGCGGGAGTTCCTACAATGAGCAGTTCTTC
CDR3 protein: CASSPTSGSSYNEQFF

D gene: TRBD1
J gene: TRBJ2-7
V gene: TRBV19
clone size: NA
CDR3 DNA: TGTGCCAGTAGTACGACAGGGGACTCCTACGAGCAGTACTTC
CDR3 protein: CASSTTGDSYEQYF

D gene: TRBD1
J gene: TRBJ1-5
V gene: TRBV4-1
clone size: NA
CDR3 DNA: TGCGCCAGCAGCCTCCGGACAGGGATCCAGCCCCAGCATTTT
CDR3 protein: CASSLRTGIQPQHF